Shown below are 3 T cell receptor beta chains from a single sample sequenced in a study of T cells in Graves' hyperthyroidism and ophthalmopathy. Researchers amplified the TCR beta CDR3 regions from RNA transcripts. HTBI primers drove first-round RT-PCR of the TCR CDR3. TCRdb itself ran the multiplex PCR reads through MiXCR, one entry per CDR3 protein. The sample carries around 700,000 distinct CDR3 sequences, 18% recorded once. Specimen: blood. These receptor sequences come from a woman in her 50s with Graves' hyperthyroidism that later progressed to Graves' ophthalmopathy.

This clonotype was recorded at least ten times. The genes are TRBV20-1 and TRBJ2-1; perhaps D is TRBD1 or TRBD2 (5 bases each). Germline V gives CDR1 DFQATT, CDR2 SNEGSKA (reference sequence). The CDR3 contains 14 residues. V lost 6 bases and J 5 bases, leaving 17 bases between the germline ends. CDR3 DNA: TGCAGTGCGATGATTCCGGGGCGGAACAATGAGCAGTTCTTC. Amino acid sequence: CSAMIPGRNNEQFF.

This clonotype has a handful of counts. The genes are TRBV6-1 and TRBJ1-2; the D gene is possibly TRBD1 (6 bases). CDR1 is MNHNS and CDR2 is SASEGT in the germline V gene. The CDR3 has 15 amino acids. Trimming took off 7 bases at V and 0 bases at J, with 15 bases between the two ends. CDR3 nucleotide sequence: TGTGCCAGCATCCAATTCAGGGGAGCTAACTATGGCTACACCTTC. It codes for CASIQFRGANYGYTF.

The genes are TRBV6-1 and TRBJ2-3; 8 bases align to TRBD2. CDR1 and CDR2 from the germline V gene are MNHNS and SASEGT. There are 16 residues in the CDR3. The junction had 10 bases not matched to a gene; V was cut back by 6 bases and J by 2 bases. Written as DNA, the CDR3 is TGTGCCAGCAGGGAGTTGGCGGGGGGTGACACAGATACGCAGTATTTT. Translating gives CASRELAGGDTDTQYF.